The TCR beta chain described here comes from a study of cytomegalovirus exposure and HLA in healthy donors. About the study: Ancestry clustering placed 70% to 90% of roughly 410 genotyped donors in the Caucasian-associated cluster. The study, taken as a whole, reports: A later look showed TCR association rates differing by HLA locus, highest for DRB1 and lowest for HLA-C. Sequencing depth roughly uniform across donors was assumed in presence/absence analyses.

A note on this clone: The antigen remains unidentified.

V was clipped by 0 bases and J by 15 bases, with 19 bases between them. This CDR3 region has 14 residues. The germline V gene has CDR1 SGHRS and CDR2 YFSETQ. The primer mix had 60 Vbeta and 13 Jbeta primers. Data came from immunoSEQ multiplex PCR; TCRdb stores just in-frame clones and leaves some out. Of under 200,000 clones in the sample, around 68% are singletons; the top ten hold approximately 1.5%. Material: PBMCs. The rearrangement joins TRBV5-1 to TRBJ2-1; possibly TRBD2 for D (6 bases). The sequence derives from a man aged 50-59 years in good health and CMV-seronegative. CDR3 DNA sequence: TGCGCCAGCAGCTTGGGGGCAGGCGCCGAGGAGGGGTTCTTC. Translation: CASSLGAGAEEGFF.